One sample yielded the 14 T cell receptor beta chains listed below, sequenced in a study of blood T cells in healthy people across ages. PCR was performed a second time for about 7 to 12 cycles using a sample-barcoded 5' primer and a J-beta primer mix. TCRdb reprocessed the 5' RACE reads via MiXCR and lists one record per CDR3 protein. Of about 1.5 million distinct CDR3 sequences detected, about 45% appear once; the ten largest clones hold just over 4%. Material for sequencing was blood. These receptors were taken from a woman younger than 35 in good health.

In the case of this clonotype: The junction differs from germline at one of its ends, possibly a read error. The genes are TRBV12-3 or TRBV12-4 and TRBJ2-3, with 8 positions matching TRBD2. The CDR3 has 14 amino acids. The CDR3 is CTSRGSGITDTQYF. Written as DNA, the CDR3 is TGTACCAGCAGGGGTAGCGGGATTACAGATACGCAGTATTTT.

This clonotype was observed a few times. The rearrangement uses TRBV4-1 and TRBJ1-2; no clear D. The CDR3 extends over 15 amino acids. The V end lost 0 bases, the J end lost 4 bases, and 12 bases lay between the germline ends. Germline assignment: CDR1 MGHRA and CDR2 YSYEKL. As DNA, the CDR3 is TGCGCCAGCAGCCAAGATTCAGCCAGTTTCTATGGCTACACCTTC. Residues: CASSQDSASFYGYTF.

The chain carries TRBV2 and TRBJ2-1; tentative D call: TRBD2 (6 bases). In germline, CDR1 is SNHLY, CDR2 FYNNEI. V was pared by 2 bases and J by 8 bases, with 16 bases between. The CDR3 covers 15 residues. The CDR3 nucleotides read TGTGCCAGCAGTGAAAGGGACTCGAAAAGACATGAGCAGTTCTTC. Its translation is CASSERDSKRHEQFF.

The J gene is TRBJ2-7, the V gene TRBV20-1, with 8 bases aligning to TRBD2. V lost 1 base and J lost 2; bases outside the gene matches: 7. CDR3 length: 15 amino acids. CDR1 is DFQATT, CDR2 SNEGSKA, per germline (reference sequence). CDR3 residues: CSARAGGRPTYEQYF. In DNA form, the CDR3 reads TGCAGTGCTAGAGCGGGGGGGCGACCTACCTACGAGCAGTACTTC.

The genes are TRBV7-2 and TRBJ2-5; TRBD1 or TRBD2 may be the D gene (7 bases each). The J call is uncertain, as TRBJ2-7 better fits the DNA end. Germline V CDR1 and CDR2: SGHTA, FQGNSA. The CDR3 runs to 16 residues. The CDR3: CASSLKGGDSPYEQYF. The CDR3 nucleotides are TGTGCCAGCAGCTTAAAGGGGGGGGACAGCCCTTACGAGCAGTACTTC.

Note on this clonotype: This may stem from a read error, because a much larger clone lies one nucleotide away. The chain links TRBV7-7 to TRBJ2-1; a possible D gene is TRBD2 (5 bases). This CDR3 contains 13 residues. CDR1 is SSHAT and CDR2 is FNYEAQ in the germline V gene (reference sequence). CDR3 in DNA: TGTGCTAGCAGCGTATCGGGATTCAATGAGCAGTTCTTC. It codes for CASSVSGFNEQFF.

Remarks on this clonotype: One end of the junction does not line up with germline, which may come from a read error. This chain joins TRBV20-1 and TRBJ2-3; 10 bases align to TRBD1. The CDR3 is 15 residues long. Germline V gene sequence: CDR1 DFQATT, CDR2 SNEGSKA (reference sequence). CDR3 coding DNA: TGCTGTGCTCCTTTACCGGGACAGGGGACAGATACGCAGTATTTT. It yields the protein CCAPLPGQGTDTQYF.

In its sample, this clonotype was seen a few times. The CDR3 nucleotides are TGCGCCAGCAGCCAATGGATGCAGGGTAGGACCTACAATGAGCAGTTCTTC. Translating it yields CASSQWMQGRTYNEQFF. The chain has TRBV4-3 and TRBJ2-1; possible D gene TRBD1, 5 bases. V lost 2 bases to trimming and J lost 2 bases, with 16 bases between them. The CDR3 has 17 amino acids. Per the germline V gene, CDR1 is LGHNA and CDR2 is YSLEER.

This chain uses TRBV12-3 or TRBV12-4 with TRBJ2-1; no definite D call. Trimming shortened V by 6 bases and J by 9 bases, and 12 bases separated the two germline ends. This CDR3 region has 12 residues. The CDR3 reads CASSPSPREQFF. CDR3 coding DNA: TGTGCCAGCAGCCCTAGTCCCCGTGAGCAGTTCTTC.

V is TRBV14 and J is TRBJ1-2; TRBD1 might be the D (6 bases). CDR1 and CDR2 from the germline V gene are SGHDN and FVKESK. The ends were cut back, 1 base at V and 8 bases at J, with 17 bases in the middle. There are 15 residues in the CDR3. The CDR3 DNA reads as TGTGCCAGCAGCCAAGTACAGGGTTCTTATTCCGGCTACACCTTC. Translated: CASSQVQGSYSGYTF.

This clonotype came up once. V and J are TRBV20-1 and TRBJ2-5; the match to TRBD2 covers 11 bases. This CDR3 region has 14 residues. Germline values: CDR1 DFQATT, CDR2 SNEGSKA (reference sequence). J gave up 11 bases and V 3 bases, and 11 bases lay outside the gene matches. CDR3 DNA: TGCAGTGCTAGCTCCCCTAGCGGGAGGAATGAGCAGTACTTC. The encoded protein is CSASSPSGRNEQYF.

About this clonotype itself: An end of the junction does not agree with germline; a read error may underlie this. The J gene is TRBJ2-5, the V gene TRBV6-2 or TRBV6-3; TRBD1 matches at 8 bases. Germline V gives CDR1 MNHEY, CDR2 SVGEGT. The CDR3 covers 11 residues. CDR3 amino acids: CASSRGQDVHF. CDR3 nucleotides: TGTGCCAGCAGCCGGGGACAGGACGTCCACTTC.

The chain couples TRBV24-1 to TRBJ2-2; no clear D. The germline V gene encodes CDR1 KGHDR and CDR2 SFDVKD. The CDR3 spans 13 residues. Trimming shortened V by 4 bases and J by 3 bases, and 5 bases separated the two germline ends. CDR3 nucleotides: TGTGCCACCAGTGACGCGGACACCGGGGAGCTGTTTTTT. This gives the protein CATSDADTGELFF.

J is TRBJ1-1 and V is TRBV18; a weak D match, TRBD1 (6 bases). Between the trimmed V and J ends, which lost 9 bases and 5 bases, there was a span of 16 bases. This CDR3 contains 13 residues. CDR1 and CDR2 from the germline V gene are KGHSH and LQKENI. CDR3 in DNA: TGTGCCAGTCTAGAAACCAGGGGAACTGAAGCTTTCTTT. Translation: CASLETRGTEAFF. The variable domain in full, with the rest retrieved from reference TRBV18 and TRBJ1-1, is NAGVMQNPRHLVRRRGQEARLRCSPMKGHSHVYWYRQLPEEGLKFMVYLQKENIIDESGMPKERFSAEFPKEGPSILRIQQVVRGDSAAYFCASLETRGTEAFFGQGTRLTVV.